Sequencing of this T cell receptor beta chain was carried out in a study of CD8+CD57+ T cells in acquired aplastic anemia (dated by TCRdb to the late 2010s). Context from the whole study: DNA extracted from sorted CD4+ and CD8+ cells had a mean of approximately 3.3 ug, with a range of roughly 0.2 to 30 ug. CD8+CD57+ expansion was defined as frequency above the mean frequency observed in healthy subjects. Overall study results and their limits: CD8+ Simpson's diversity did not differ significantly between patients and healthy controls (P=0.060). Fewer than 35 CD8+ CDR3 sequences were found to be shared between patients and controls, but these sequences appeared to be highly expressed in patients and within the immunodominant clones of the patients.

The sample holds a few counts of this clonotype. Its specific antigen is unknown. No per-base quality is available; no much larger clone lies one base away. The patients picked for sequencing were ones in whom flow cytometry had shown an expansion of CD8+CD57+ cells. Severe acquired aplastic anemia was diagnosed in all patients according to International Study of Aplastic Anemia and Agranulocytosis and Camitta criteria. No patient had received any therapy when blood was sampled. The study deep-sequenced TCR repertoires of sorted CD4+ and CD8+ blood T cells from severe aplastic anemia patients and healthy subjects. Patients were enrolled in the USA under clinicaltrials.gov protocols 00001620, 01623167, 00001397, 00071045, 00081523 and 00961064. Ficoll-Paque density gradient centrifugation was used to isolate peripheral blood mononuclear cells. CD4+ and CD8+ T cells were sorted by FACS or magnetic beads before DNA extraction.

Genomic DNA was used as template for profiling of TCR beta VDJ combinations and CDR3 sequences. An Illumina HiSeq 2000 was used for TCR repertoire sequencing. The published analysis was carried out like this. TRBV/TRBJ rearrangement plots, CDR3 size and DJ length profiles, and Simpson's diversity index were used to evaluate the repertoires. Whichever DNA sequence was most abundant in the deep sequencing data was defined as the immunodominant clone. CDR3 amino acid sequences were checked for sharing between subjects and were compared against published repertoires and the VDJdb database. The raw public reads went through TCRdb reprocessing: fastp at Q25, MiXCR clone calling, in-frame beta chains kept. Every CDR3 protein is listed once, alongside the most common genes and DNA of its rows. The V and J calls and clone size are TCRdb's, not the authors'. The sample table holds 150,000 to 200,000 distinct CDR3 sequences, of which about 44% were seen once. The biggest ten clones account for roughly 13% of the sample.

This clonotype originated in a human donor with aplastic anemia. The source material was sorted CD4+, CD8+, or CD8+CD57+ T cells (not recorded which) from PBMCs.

In nucleotides, the sequence is TGTGCCAGCAGCTTAGAGGGGGGCAATGAGCAGTTCTTC. It specifies CASSLEGGNEQFF. Recombination connected TRBV7-9 to TRBJ2-1; the D segment may tentatively be TRBD1 or TRBD2, each giving 6 matched bases. Reading the germline V gene (reference sequence) gives CDR1 SEHNR and CDR2 FQNEAQ. V drops 1 base and J drops 6 bases, leaving 7 bases in between. Spanning cysteine to phenylalanine, the CDR3 consists of 13 amino acids. Only the CDR3 region is kept as DNA, spanning 39 bases read in frame from base 1. When the CDR3 is completed using the reference TRBV7-9 and TRBJ2-1 genes on either side, the full variable domain is DTGVSQNPRHKITKRGQNVTFRCDPISEHNRLYWYRQTLGQGPEFLTYFQNEAQLEKSRLLSDRFSAERPKGSFSTLEIQRTEQGDSAMYLCASSLEGGNEQFFGPGTRLTVL.